The next 10 T cell receptor beta chains were all read from a single sample in a study of T cells in localized non-small cell lung cancer. The method was immunoSEQ multiplex PCR; TCRdb's version includes in-frame clones alone and lacks a portion of them. The sample holds around 91,000 clones, 87% seen once. The sample here was peripheral blood, taken before any cancer treatment. The receptors were sampled from a man aged 40-75 years with stage I squamous cell lung carcinoma.

The V gene is TRBV7-9, the J gene TRBJ1-4, with unresolved D. V was shortened by 1 base and J by 1 base, with 7 bases between the two germline ends. This CDR3 has 15 amino acids. Germline CDR1 and CDR2: SEHNR and FQNEAQ (reference sequence). The chain's CDR3 is CASSLGGITNEKLFF. CDR3 nucleotides: TGTGCCAGCAGCTTAGGTGGGATAACTAATGAAAAACTGTTTTTT.

This chain connects TRBV5-1 to TRBJ2-7; D could derive from TRBD1 or TRBD2 (5 bases each). Germline CDR1 reads SGHRS; CDR2 reads YFSETQ. The V end lost 4 bases, the J end lost 3 bases, and 17 bases lay between the germline ends. This CDR3 is built from 15 residues. The CDR3 bases are TGCGCCAGCAGCCAGGAGGCAGGGAGTTACTACGAGCAGTACTTC. Translation: CASSQEAGSYYEQYF.

V gene TRBV5-6 combines with J gene TRBJ1-6; a possible D gene is TRBD1 (5 bases). In germline, CDR1 is SGHDT, CDR2 YYEEEE. Trimming cost V 3 bases and J 8 bases, with 27 bases left between them. The CDR3 has 19 amino acids. CDR3 region: CASSSSTSREGRVDSPLHF. The CDR3 nucleotides are TGTGCCAGCAGCTCGTCTACCTCAAGGGAAGGCAGGGTCGATTCACCCCTCCACTTT.

V and J are TRBV18 and TRBJ1-1, with 12 nucleotides matching TRBD1. V gave up 3 bases and J gave up 2 bases; unmatched junction bases: 10. The germline gives CDR1 KGHSH, CDR2 LQKENI. The CDR3 extends over 18 amino acids. The CDR3 loop is CASSPATGTGGVNTEAFF. As DNA, the CDR3 is TGTGCCAGCTCACCGGCCACGGGGACAGGGGGCGTAAACACTGAAGCTTTCTTT.

J is TRBJ2-6 and V is TRBV27, with 8 bases identical to TRBD1. Germline CDR1 is MNHEY and CDR2 is SMNVEV (reference sequence). The CDR3 sequence is 16 residues long. With V trimmed by 3 bases and J by 3 bases, 4 bases remained unmatched. In nucleotides, the CDR3 is TGTGCCAGCAGTTTCGGGACAGGTGTTGGGGCCAACGTCCTGACTTTC. Protein product: CASSFGTGVGANVLTF.

The chain recombines TRBV11-2 with TRBJ2-1; TRBD2 matches 9 bases. J was trimmed by 7 bases and V by 3 bases; bases with no gene match: 7. This CDR3 is 15 amino acids long. CDR1 and CDR2 (germline): SGHAT, FQNNGV. The CDR3 coding sequence is TGTGCCAGCAGCTTCGTGAGCGGGGGGTTGAATGAGCAGTTCTTC. Protein product: CASSFVSGGLNEQFF.

This rearrangement joins TRBV5-4 to TRBJ2-3; TRBD1 matches at 7 bases. V was clipped by 3 bases and J by 0 bases; unmatched bases: 7. Germline CDR1 reads SGHNT; CDR2 reads YYREEE (reference sequence). The CDR3 totals 16 residues. The CDR3 loop reads CASSWDRTTSTDTQYF. The CDR3 DNA reads TGTGCCAGCAGCTGGGACAGAACTACTAGCACAGATACGCAGTATTTT.

The rearrangement links TRBV9 to TRBJ2-7; D uncertain. The CDR3 totals 15 residues. V was shortened by 3 bases and J by 2 bases, with 15 bases between the two germline ends. CDR1 and CDR2 (germline): SGDLS, YYNGEE. The CDR3 protein is CASSDRAQSTYEQYF. The CDR3 DNA is TGTGCCAGCAGCGACCGGGCTCAAAGTACCTACGAGCAGTACTTC. Full variable domain (outside the CDR3, taken from reference TRBV9 and TRBJ2-7): DSGVTQTPKHLITATGQRVTLRCSPRSGDLSVYWYQQSLDQGLQFLIQYYNGEERAKGNILERFSAQQFPDLHSELNLSSLELGDSALYFCASSDRAQSTYEQYFGPGTRLTVT.

The chain joins TRBV5-1 to TRBJ2-3; 9 bases map to TRBD1. CDR1 is SGHRS and CDR2 is YFSETQ in the germline V gene. V lost 6 bases, J lost 1 base, and 9 bases stayed unmatched. There are 16 residues in the CDR3. The CDR3 sequence: CASNTGGAQGTDTQYF. The CDR3 nucleotides read TGCGCCAGCAATACAGGGGGCGCACAAGGCACAGATACGCAGTATTTT. The full variable domain, completed using reference TRBV5-1 and TRBJ2-3, is KAGVTQTPRYLIKTRGQQVTLSCSPISGHRSVSWYQQTPGQGLQFLFEYFSETQRNKGNFPGRFSGRQFSNSRSEMNVSTLELGDSALYLCASNTGGAQGTDTQYFGPGTRLTVL.

The J gene is TRBJ1-6, the V gene TRBV27, with TRBD1 matching 7 bases. CDR1 MNHEY and CDR2 SMNVEV come from the germline V gene (reference sequence). The V and J ends lost 0 bases and 7 bases, in that order; junction bases with no gene match: 3. The CDR3 runs 15 residues. CDR3 loop: CASSLSGQANSPLHF. The CDR3 DNA sequence: TGTGCCAGCAGTTTATCCGGACAGGCCAATTCACCCCTCCACTTT.